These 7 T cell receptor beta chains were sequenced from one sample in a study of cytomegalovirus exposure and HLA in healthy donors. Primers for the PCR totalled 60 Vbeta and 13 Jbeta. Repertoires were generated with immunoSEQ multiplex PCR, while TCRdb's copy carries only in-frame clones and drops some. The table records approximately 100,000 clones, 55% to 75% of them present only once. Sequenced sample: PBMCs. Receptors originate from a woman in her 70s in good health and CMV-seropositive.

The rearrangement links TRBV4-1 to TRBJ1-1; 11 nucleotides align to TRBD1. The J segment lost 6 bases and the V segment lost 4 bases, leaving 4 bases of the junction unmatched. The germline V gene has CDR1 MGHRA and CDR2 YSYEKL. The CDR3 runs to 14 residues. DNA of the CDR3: TGCGCCAGCAGCCCCGGGACAGGGGGGGCTGAAGCTTTCTTT. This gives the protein CASSPGTGGAEAFF.

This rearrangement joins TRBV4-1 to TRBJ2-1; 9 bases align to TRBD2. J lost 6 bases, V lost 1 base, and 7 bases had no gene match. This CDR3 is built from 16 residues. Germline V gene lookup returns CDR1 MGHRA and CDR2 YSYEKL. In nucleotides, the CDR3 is TGCGCCAGCAGCCAAGGGCATAGCGGGGGCCTCAATGAGCAGTTCTTC. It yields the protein CASSQGHSGGLNEQFF.

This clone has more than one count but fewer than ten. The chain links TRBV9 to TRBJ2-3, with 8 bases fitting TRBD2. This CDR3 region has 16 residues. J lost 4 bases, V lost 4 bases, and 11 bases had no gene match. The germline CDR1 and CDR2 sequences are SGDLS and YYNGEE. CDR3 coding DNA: TGTGCCAGCAGCCCGGCGGGGGGCCTCAGTCCAGATACGCAGTATTTT. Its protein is CASSPAGGLSPDTQYF. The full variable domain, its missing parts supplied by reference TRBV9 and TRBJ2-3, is DSGVTQTPKHLITATGQRVTLRCSPRSGDLSVYWYQQSLDQGLQFLIQYYNGEERAKGNILERFSAQQFPDLHSELNLSSLELGDSALYFCASSPAGGLSPDTQYFGPGTRLTVL.

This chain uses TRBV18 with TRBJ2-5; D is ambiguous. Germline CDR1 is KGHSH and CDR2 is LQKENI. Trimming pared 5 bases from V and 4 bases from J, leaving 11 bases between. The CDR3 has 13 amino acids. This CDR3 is CASSSISGETQYF. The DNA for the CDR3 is TGTGCCAGCTCATCTATTAGTGGAGAGACCCAGTACTTC.

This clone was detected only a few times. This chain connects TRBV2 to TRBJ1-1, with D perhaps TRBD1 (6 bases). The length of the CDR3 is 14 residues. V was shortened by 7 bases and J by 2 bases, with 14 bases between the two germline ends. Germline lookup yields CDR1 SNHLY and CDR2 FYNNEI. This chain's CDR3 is CASIYREGNTEAFF. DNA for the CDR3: TGTGCCAGCATTTACAGGGAAGGAAACACTGAAGCTTTCTTT.

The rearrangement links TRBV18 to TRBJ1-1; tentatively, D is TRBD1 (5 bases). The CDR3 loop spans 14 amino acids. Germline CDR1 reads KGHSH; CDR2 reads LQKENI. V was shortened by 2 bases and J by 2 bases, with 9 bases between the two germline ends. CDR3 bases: TGTGCCAGCTCACCAGGGGCAGGAAACACTGAAGCTTTCTTT. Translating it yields CASSPGAGNTEAFF.

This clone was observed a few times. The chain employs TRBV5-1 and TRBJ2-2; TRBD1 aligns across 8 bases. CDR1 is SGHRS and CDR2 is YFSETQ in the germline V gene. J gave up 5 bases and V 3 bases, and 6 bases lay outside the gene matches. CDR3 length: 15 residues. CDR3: CASSSGGAGTGELFF. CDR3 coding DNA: TGCGCCAGCAGCTCAGGGGGCGCGGGGACCGGGGAGCTGTTTTTT.